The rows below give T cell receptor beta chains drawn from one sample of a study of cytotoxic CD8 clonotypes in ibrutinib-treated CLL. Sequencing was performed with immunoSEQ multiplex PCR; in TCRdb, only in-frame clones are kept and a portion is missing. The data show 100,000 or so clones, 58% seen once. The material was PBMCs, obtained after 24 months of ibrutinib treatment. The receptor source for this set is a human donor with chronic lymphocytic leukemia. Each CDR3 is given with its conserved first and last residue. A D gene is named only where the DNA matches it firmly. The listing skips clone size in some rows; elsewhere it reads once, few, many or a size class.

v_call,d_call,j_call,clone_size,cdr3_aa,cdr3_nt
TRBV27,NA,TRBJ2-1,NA,CASSLKGGYNEQFF,TGTGCCAGCAGTTTAAAGGGCGGGTACAATGAGCAGTTCTTC
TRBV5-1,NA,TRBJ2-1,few,CASSPPSYNEQFF,TGCGCCAGCAGCCCACCCTCCTACAATGAGCAGTTCTTC
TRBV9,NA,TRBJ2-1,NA,CASSVGVGSYNEQFF,TGTGCCAGCAGCGTCGGAGTGGGCTCCTACAATGAGCAGTTCTTC
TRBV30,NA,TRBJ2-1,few,CAWSQGSNEQFF,TGTGCCTGGAGTCAGGGAAGCAATGAGCAGTTCTTC
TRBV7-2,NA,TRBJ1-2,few,CASAVRGNYGYTF,TGTGCCAGCGCGGTAAGGGGTAACTATGGCTACACCTTC
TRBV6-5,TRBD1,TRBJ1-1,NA,CASSRGTGDGEAFF,TGTGCCAGCAGTCGAGGGACAGGGGATGGTGAAGCTTTCTTT
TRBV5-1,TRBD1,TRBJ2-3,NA,CASSRTGGGTDTQYF,TGCGCCAGCAGCCGGACAGGGGGAGGCACAGATACGCAGTATTTT
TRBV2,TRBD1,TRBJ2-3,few,CAGHRDSLTDTQYF,TGTGCCGGCCACCGGGACAGCCTCACAGATACGCAGTATTTT
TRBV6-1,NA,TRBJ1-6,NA,CASSEAGLNSPLHF,TGTGCCAGCAGTGAGGCAGGCCTTAATTCACCCCTCCACTTT
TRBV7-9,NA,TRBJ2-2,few,CASSSTGNTGELFF,TGTGCCAGCAGCTCGACAGGGAACACCGGGGAGCTGTTTTTT
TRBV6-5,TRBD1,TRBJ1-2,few,CASSYSRTGGNYGYTF,TGTGCCAGCAGTTACTCCAGAACAGGGGGTAACTATGGCTACACCTTC
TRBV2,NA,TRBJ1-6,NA,CASSYGISPLHF,TGTGCCAGCAGTTACGGGATATCACCCCTCCACTTT
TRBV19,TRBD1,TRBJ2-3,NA,CASSILTGTDTQYF,TGTGCCAGTAGTATCCTGACAGGGACAGATACGCAGTATTTT
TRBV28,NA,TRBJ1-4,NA,CASTGGPGEKLFF,TGTGCCAGCACTGGGGGTCCGGGTGAAAAACTGTTTTTT
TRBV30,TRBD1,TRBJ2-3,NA,CAWALGTGVADTQYF,TGTGCCTGGGCCCTTGGGACAGGGGTGGCAGATACGCAGTATTTT
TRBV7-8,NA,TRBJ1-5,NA,CASSLGPGSQPQHF,TGTGCCAGCAGCTTAGGTCCAGGGAGTCAGCCCCAGCATTTT
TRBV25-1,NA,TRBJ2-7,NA,CASSELGGFYEQYF,TGTGCCAGCAGTGAATTAGGCGGATTCTACGAGCAGTACTTC
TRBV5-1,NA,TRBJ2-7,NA,CASRYWDGPYEQYF,TGCGCCAGCAGATACTGGGACGGTCCCTACGAGCAGTACTTC
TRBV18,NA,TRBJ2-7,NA,CASSPESDAEQYF,TGTGCCAGCTCACCAGAGTCGGACGCCGAGCAGTACTTC
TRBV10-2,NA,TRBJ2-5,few,CASSELGENGPQYF,TGCGCCAGCAGTGAATTAGGAGAGAATGGGCCCCAGTACTTC
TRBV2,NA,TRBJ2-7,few,CASTFSYEQYF,TGTGCCAGCACCTTCTCCTACGAGCAGTACTTC
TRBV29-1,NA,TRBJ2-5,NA,CSVEANQKETQYF,TGCAGCGTTGAAGCGAATCAGAAAGAGACCCAGTACTTC
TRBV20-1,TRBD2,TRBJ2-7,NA,CSARTSGNVYF,TGCAGTGCTCGGACTAGCGGTAATGTGTACTTC
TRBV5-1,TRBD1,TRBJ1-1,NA,CASRAGTGNTEAFF,TGCGCCAGCAGGGCCGGGACAGGGAACACTGAAGCTTTCTTT
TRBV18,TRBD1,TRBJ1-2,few,CASSQITGDGYTF,TGTGCCAGCTCTCAGATAACAGGGGACGGCTACACCTTC
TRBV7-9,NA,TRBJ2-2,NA,CASSLAGGRTGELFF,TGTGCCAGCAGCTTAGCTGGGGGGCGCACCGGGGAGCTGTTTTTT
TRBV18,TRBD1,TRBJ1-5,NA,CASSDRGDSNQPQHF,TGTGCCAGCTCGGACAGGGGGGATAGCAATCAGCCCCAGCATTTT
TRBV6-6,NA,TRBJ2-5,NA,CASSPLGGASETQYF,TGTGCCAGCAGTCCTCTAGGGGGGGCGTCAGAGACCCAGTACTTC
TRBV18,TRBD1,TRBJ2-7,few,CASSPADRGFEQYF,TGTGCCAGCTCACCGGCCGACAGGGGCTTCGAGCAGTACTTC
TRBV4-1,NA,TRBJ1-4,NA,CASSIPLGGATNEKLFF,TGCGCCAGCAGCATACCGCTGGGAGGGGCAACTAATGAAAAACTGTTTTTT
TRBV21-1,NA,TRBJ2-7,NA,CASSKGYRASSHEQYF,TGTGCCAGCAGCAAGGGGTACAGGGCATCATCCCACGAGCAGTACTTC
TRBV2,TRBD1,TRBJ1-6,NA,CASSIAGGSDSPLHF,TGTGCCAGCAGTATCGCAGGGGGTTCTGATTCACCCCTCCACTTT
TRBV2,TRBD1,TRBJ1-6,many,CASSDNPGTGSSPLHF,TGTGCCAGCAGTGATAACCCCGGGACAGGCTCCTCACCCCTCCACTTT
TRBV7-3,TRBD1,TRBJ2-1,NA,CASSSRVPGQGFLNEQFF,TGTGCCAGCAGCTCACGAGTCCCGGGACAGGGCTTCCTGAATGAGCAGTTCTTC
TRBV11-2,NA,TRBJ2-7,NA,CASILGGWPGGSYEQYF,TGTGCCAGCATCCTAGGCGGGTGGCCCGGGGGCTCCTACGAGCAGTACTTC